The 31 T cell receptor beta chains below were found in one sample sequenced in a study of blood T cell repertoires in COVID-19. Sequencing was performed with immunoSEQ multiplex PCR; in TCRdb, only in-frame clones are kept and a portion is missing. The sample has fewer than 400,000 clones, approximately 92% seen once. The sample comprised PBMCs or T cells enriched from blood (not recorded which). All receptors come from a woman aged 25 to 39 who had recovered from COVID-19.

This rearrangement joins TRBV28 to TRBJ1-1; D remains ambiguous. The CDR3 contains 15 residues. Germline V lookup: CDR1 MDHEN, CDR2 SYDVKM. Trimming removed 3 bases at V and 5 bases at J, with 16 bases between. The CDR3 sequence is CASSFSPGSFTEAFF. The CDR3 DNA reads TGTGCCAGCAGTTTTTCTCCGGGGAGCTTTACTGAAGCTTTCTTT.

The rearrangement uses TRBV11-3 and TRBJ1-3; perhaps TRBD1 as D (6 bases). V was cut by 5 bases and J by 3 bases, with 8 bases left in between. The CDR3 length is 13 residues. Germline V gives CDR1 SGHNT, CDR2 YENEEA. In DNA form, the CDR3 reads TGTGCCAGCAGCCCAGGGGTTGGAAACACCATATATTTT. Translated, it gives CASSPGVGNTIYF.

The V gene is TRBV5-4, the J gene TRBJ1-5, with D possibly TRBD1 on 6 matching bases. V gave up 5 bases and J gave up 4 bases, with 10 bases separating them. The germline CDR1 and CDR2 sequences are SGHNT and YYREEE (reference sequence). The CDR3 is made up of 13 amino acids. The CDR3 is CASSFDRNQPQHF. As DNA, the CDR3 is TGTGCCAGCAGTTTTGACAGGAATCAGCCCCAGCATTTT.

The CDR3 here is CASHRLAGWVGDTQYF. In nucleotides, the CDR3 is TGTGCCAGTCACAGACTAGCGGGATGGGTGGGAGATACGCAGTATTTT. The chain employs TRBV27 and TRBJ2-3; 11 bases fit TRBD2. The CDR3 is 16 amino acids. V shed 9 bases, J shed 5 bases, and the junction held 13 bases outside the gene matches. Germline lookup yields CDR1 MNHEY and CDR2 SMNVEV (reference sequence).

The chain recombines TRBV19 with TRBJ2-7, with 7 bases fitting TRBD1. J was trimmed by 6 bases and V by 6 bases; bases with no gene match: 8. This CDR3 region has 13 residues. Germline V lookup: CDR1 LNHDA, CDR2 SQIVND (reference sequence). The chain's CDR3 is CASRRTGDGEQYF. CDR3 nucleotide sequence: TGTGCCAGTAGGCGAACAGGGGACGGCGAGCAGTACTTC. The full variable domain, in which reference TRBV19 and TRBJ2-7 provide the parts outside the CDR3, is DGGITQSPKYLFRKEGQNVTLSCEQNLNHDAMYWYRQDPGQGLRLIYYSQIVNDFQKGDIAEGYSVSREKKESFPLTVTSAQKNPTAFYLCASRRTGDGEQYFGPGTRLTVT.

The rearrangement uses TRBV5-1 and TRBJ1-1; tentatively, D is TRBD1 (6 bases). This CDR3 contains 14 residues. Germline CDR1 reads SGHRS; CDR2 reads YFSETQ. V was cut by 4 bases and J by 1 base, with 11 bases left in between. CDR3 sequence (DNA): TGCGCCAGCAGCGCCTGGGGACAGAACACTGAAGCTTTCTTT. Translating it yields CASSAWGQNTEAFF.

DNA of the CDR3: TGTGCCAGCAGCCAAGATAGAGGCGCCGCAACTAATGAAAAACTGTTTTTT. Its translation: CASSQDRGAATNEKLFF. This chain uses TRBV4-2 with TRBJ1-4; no definite D call. The CDR3 sequence is 17 residues long. V gave up 0 bases and J gave up 0 bases, with 11 bases separating them. Germline V gene sequence: CDR1 LGHNA, CDR2 YNFKEQ.

The V gene is TRBV2, the J gene TRBJ1-6; weak D call: TRBD1 (5 bases). The CDR3 spans 12 residues. The germline V gene has CDR1 SNHLY and CDR2 FYNNEI. V lost 8 bases and J 9 bases, leaving 11 bases between the germline ends. CDR3 sequence: CASGGVGSPLHF. CDR3 coding DNA: TGTGCCAGCGGAGGGGTGGGTTCACCCCTCCACTTT.

V gene TRBV28 combines with J gene TRBJ2-6, with 9 bases that match TRBD1. This CDR3 is 15 amino acids long. CDR1 MDHEN and CDR2 SYDVKM come from the germline V gene. After removal of 8 bases from V and 1 base from J, the junction contained 3 bases not matched to a gene. The CDR3 reads CASGQGLSGANVLTF. CDR3 nucleotide sequence: TGTGCCAGCGGACAGGGGCTTTCTGGGGCCAACGTCCTGACTTTC.

The chain joins TRBV19 to TRBJ2-7; tentative D call: TRBD1 (6 bases). CDR3 length equals 14 residues. In germline, CDR1 is LNHDA, CDR2 SQIVND (reference sequence). V was clipped by 10 bases and J by 2 bases, with 18 bases between them. CDR3 in DNA: TGTGCCACTGGGGGTCAGGGGCCGACCTACGAGCAGTACTTC. It encodes CATGGQGPTYEQYF.

This clone was detected only once. CDR3 amino acids: CASSPDRTYSNQPQHF. CDR3 nucleotide sequence: TGTGCCAGCAGCCCCGACAGAACCTATAGCAATCAGCCCCAGCATTTT. The chain recombines TRBV3-1 (or the pseudogene TRBV3-2) with TRBJ1-5; D is possibly TRBD1 (5 bases). The CDR3 sequence is 16 residues long. Germline V gene lookup returns CDR1 LGHDT and CDR2 YNNKEL (reference sequence). The V end lost 4 bases, the J end lost 0 bases, and 13 bases lay between the germline ends.

The J gene is TRBJ2-5, the V gene TRBV28; tentatively, D is TRBD1 (5 bases). Germline assignment: CDR1 MDHEN and CDR2 SYDVKM. Trimming removed 4 bases from V and 5 bases from J, with 8 bases in between. The CDR3 loop spans 12 amino acids. DNA for the CDR3: TGTGCCAGCAGTTGGGGCGATGAGACCCAGTACTTC. It encodes CASSWGDETQYF.

The V gene is TRBV19, the J gene TRBJ2-7, with 11 bases aligning to TRBD1. The germline gives CDR1 LNHDA, CDR2 SQIVND (reference sequence). This CDR3 region has 16 residues. Trimming removed 9 bases from V and 4 bases from J; junction bases left unmatched: 14. The CDR3 reads CASGGPRTGGRYEQYF. As DNA, the CDR3 is TGTGCCAGCGGGGGACCCAGGACAGGGGGCCGGTACGAGCAGTACTTC.

This clone appeared once. The rearrangement links TRBV14 to TRBJ1-1; 7 nucleotides match TRBD1. V was pared by 6 bases and J by 0 bases, with 4 bases of the junction left unmatched. The CDR3 covers 14 residues. CDR1 SGHDN and CDR2 FVKESK come from the germline V gene. In nucleotides, the CDR3 is TGTGCCAGCAGTCCAACAGGGGTGAACACTGAAGCTTTCTTT. Its protein is CASSPTGVNTEAFF.

This chain uses TRBV6-2 or TRBV6-3 with TRBJ2-7, with 11 bases that match TRBD2. V lost 0 bases to trimming and J lost 7 bases; unmatched junction nucleotides: 17. Looked up from germline, CDR1 is MNHEY and CDR2 is SVGEGT. The CDR3 extends over 19 amino acids. CDR3 in amino acids: CASSYSTSGSSTRQVEQYF. The CDR3 bases are TGTGCCAGCAGTTACTCTACTAGCGGGAGCTCAACTCGTCAGGTTGAGCAGTACTTC.

This chain joins TRBV28 and TRBJ1-1; TRBD1 aligns across 12 bases. The germline V gene has CDR1 MDHEN and CDR2 SYDVKM. There are 22 residues in the CDR3. V was pared by 2 bases and J by 1 base, with 20 bases of the junction left unmatched. The CDR3 coding sequence is TGTGCCAGCAGTTTACGGATACCCGGGACAGGGGGCGGACTACAAGGGAACACTGAAGCTTTCTTT. It encodes CASSLRIPGTGGGLQGNTEAFF.

This clone was picked up one time. The chain recombines TRBV4-1 with TRBJ1-1; a weak D match, TRBD1 (6 bases). The germline gives CDR1 MGHRA, CDR2 YSYEKL. The CDR3 spans 16 residues. V was clipped by 2 bases and J by 0 bases, with 13 bases between them. The DNA for the CDR3 is TGCGCCAGCAGCCAAAAGAAAGGGGGATTGAACACTGAAGCTTTCTTT. Residues: CASSQKKGGLNTEAFF.

Only one count was recorded for this clone. This chain uses TRBV3-1 (or the pseudogene TRBV3-2) with TRBJ2-7; tentatively, D is TRBD1 (6 bases). V was trimmed by 1 base and J by 4 bases, leaving 14 bases between them. Germline values: CDR1 LGHDT, CDR2 YNNKEL (reference sequence). The CDR3 has 15 amino acids. The CDR3 protein is CASSQGITGFYEQYF. CDR3 coding DNA: TGTGCCAGCAGCCAAGGTATAACAGGGTTTTACGAGCAGTACTTC.

The chain carries TRBV5-8 and TRBJ2-5; D gene uncertain. The V end lost 3 bases, the J end lost 2 bases, and 11 bases lay between the germline ends. The germline V gene has CDR1 SGHTS and CDR2 YDEGEE. The CDR3 length is 14 residues. CDR3 region: CASSSPQRQETQYF. DNA of the CDR3: TGTGCCAGCAGCTCCCCACAAAGACAAGAGACCCAGTACTTC.

The chain employs TRBV5-6 and TRBJ1-1; D is undetermined. V was cut by 4 bases and J by 1 base, with 8 bases left in between. This CDR3 spans 13 amino acids. Germline loops: CDR1 SGHDT, CDR2 YYEEEE. DNA of the CDR3: TGTGCCAGCAGCCCCTTCGGGAACACTGAAGCTTTCTTT. This sequence encodes CASSPFGNTEAFF.

The chain has TRBV19 and TRBJ2-5; 8 nucleotides match TRBD2. Trimming took 7 bases from V and 4 from J; bases not matched to a gene: 11. Per germline, CDR1 LNHDA and CDR2 SQIVND (reference sequence). The CDR3 has 15 residues. The CDR3 loop is CASTTAGAIGETQYF. As DNA, the CDR3 is TGTGCCAGTACCACAGCGGGGGCCATCGGAGAGACCCAGTACTTC.

The chain employs TRBV7-6 and TRBJ2-3; D is perhaps TRBD2 (6 bases). The CDR3 is 15 amino acids. V gave up 0 bases and J gave up 5 bases, with 12 bases separating them. Germline CDR1 and CDR2: SGHVS and FNYEAQ. DNA for the CDR3: TGTGCCAGCAGCTTAGCGGACGGGAGCGGAGATACGCAGTATTTT. As protein: CASSLADGSGDTQYF.

The rearrangement uses TRBV7-3 and TRBJ2-1, with D maybe TRBD1 (6 bases). Trimming took 5 bases from V and 4 from J, leaving 9 bases between them. Germline V gene data show CDR1 as SGHTA and CDR2 as FQGTGA. The CDR3 extends over 13 amino acids. For the CDR3, the DNA is TGTGCCAGCAGCATTGGACAGTACAATGAGCAGTTCTTC. It encodes CASSIGQYNEQFF.

J is TRBJ1-2 and V is TRBV5-1, with D perhaps TRBD1 (6 bases). CDR3 length: 13 amino acids. Trimming pared 1 base from V and 8 bases from J, leaving 12 bases between. CDR1 is SGHRS, CDR2 YFSETQ, per germline. The CDR3 loop reads CASSLNRAGGYTF. The DNA for the CDR3 is TGCGCCAGCAGCTTGAACAGGGCCGGCGGCTACACCTTC.

CDR3 coding DNA: TGTGCCTGGAGTGGAGGGGGCTACCCCCTATTCGGGGAGCTGTTTTTT. Residues: CAWSGGGYPLFGELFF. The chain couples TRBV30 to TRBJ2-2; 7 bases map to TRBD1. V dropped 1 base and J dropped 7; count of bases not matched to a gene: 12. From germline, CDR1 is GTSNPN and CDR2 SVGIG (reference sequence). The CDR3 loop spans 16 amino acids.

The chain joins TRBV2 to TRBJ2-3, with a possible D match to TRBD2 (5 bases). CDR1 is SNHLY, CDR2 FYNNEI, per germline. This CDR3 contains 12 residues. Trimming stripped 7 bases from V and 5 bases from J, with 10 bases between. In nucleotides, the CDR3 is TGTGCCAGCACGCGGACTGGAGATACGCAGTATTTT. Translated, it gives CASTRTGDTQYF.

The CDR3 bases are TGCGCCAGCAGCCTGGGGGACAGGAATGGGGAGACCCAGTACTTC. Its protein product is CASSLGDRNGETQYF. The V and J genes are TRBV5-1 and TRBJ2-5, with 8 bases aligning to TRBD1. J was trimmed by 5 bases and V by 4 bases; bases with no gene match: 10. Per the germline V gene, CDR1 is SGHRS and CDR2 is YFSETQ. CDR3 size: 15 residues.

The rearrangement joins TRBV7-2 to TRBJ2-7; a possible D gene is TRBD2 (5 bases). Germline V lookup: CDR1 SGHTA, CDR2 FQGNSA. V shed 2 bases and J shed 3 bases, with 14 bases lying between them. This CDR3 comprises 15 residues. The CDR3, as DNA: TGTGCCAGCAGCTTAATCCGGGGTCAGAACTACGAGCAGTACTTC. The encoded protein is CASSLIRGQNYEQYF.

The chain carries TRBV28 and TRBJ1-6; no firm D call. V lost 5 bases and J lost 9, with 20 bases in between. The CDR3 runs to 16 residues. Germline V gene lookup returns CDR1 MDHEN and CDR2 SYDVKM. DNA for the CDR3: TGTGCCAGCAGTCCTTTCGGAGCCCGCGAGGTTTCACCCCTCCACTTT. Protein product: CASSPFGAREVSPLHF.

This clone was picked up one time. The chain has TRBV10-3 and TRBJ1-1; TRBD1 agrees at 7 bases. V trimming: 0 bases; J trimming: 5 bases; junction bases outside the gene matches: 6. The CDR3 covers 15 residues. Germline V lookup: CDR1 ENHRY, CDR2 SYGVKD. Here the CDR3 reads CAISESDRESTEAFF. As DNA, the CDR3 is TGTGCCATCAGTGAGTCCGACAGGGAGAGTACTGAAGCTTTCTTT.

The V and J genes are TRBV28 and TRBJ2-1, with 9 bases that match TRBD1. CDR1 is MDHEN and CDR2 is SYDVKM in the germline V gene. This CDR3 has 14 amino acids. V dropped 11 bases and J dropped 6; count of bases not matched to a gene: 11. The CDR3 DNA reads as TGTGCCGGGACCACGGGACAGGGCAGCAATGAGCAGTTCTTC. This encodes CAGTTGQGSNEQFF.